The 10 T cell receptor beta chains below all came from one sample that was sequenced in a study of siplizumab effects on memory and regulatory T cells. Sequenced by immunoSEQ multiplex PCR; TCRdb stores in-frame clones only, minus some. This sample yields 85,000 to 130,000 clones, of which about 91% are seen a single time; around 2.6% belongs to the top ten. Material for sequencing was CD4+ T cells sorted from blood. The receptors were sampled from a human donor in good health. Some clones in this sample may be carry-over from other donors' samples.

The rearrangement links TRBV29-1 to TRBJ2-3; 8 nucleotides agree with TRBD2. The CDR3 loop spans 14 amino acids. Germline V gives CDR1 SQVTM, CDR2 ANQGSEA. V lost 6 bases and J lost 6; bases outside the gene matches: 11. CDR3 DNA sequence: TGCAGCGTGAGAGCGGGAGCCGCGGGGGATACGCAGTATTTT. It codes for CSVRAGAAGDTQYF.

This rearrangement joins TRBV6-5 to TRBJ2-3; 10 positions agree with TRBD2. The ends lost 7 bases at V and 4 bases at J; junction bases unmatched: 5. The CDR3 contains 14 residues. Per the germline V gene, CDR1 is MNHEY and CDR2 is SVGAGI. CDR3 nucleotides: TGTGCCAGCAAAAGGACTAGCGGCGCAGATACGCAGTATTTT. Its protein product is CASKRTSGADTQYF.

The chain uses TRBV5-1 and TRBJ2-1; 8 positions match TRBD1. The CDR3 runs to 18 residues. CDR1 and CDR2 (germline): SGHRS, YFSETQ. The J segment lost 6 bases and the V segment lost 4 bases, leaving 18 bases of the junction unmatched. Here the CDR3 DNA reads TGCGCCAGCAGCCGCGGAGGCACGGACAGGGTGAATCTCAATGAGCAGTTCTTC. It yields the protein CASSRGGTDRVNLNEQFF.

This chain links TRBV5-4 with TRBJ2-3; TRBD2 matches at 7 bases. V gave up 4 bases and J gave up 5 bases; unmatched junction bases: 10. Per germline, CDR1 SGHNT and CDR2 YYREEE (reference sequence). The CDR3 extends over 15 amino acids. The CDR3 reads CASSRTSAAKDTQYF. In DNA, the CDR3 is TGTGCCAGCAGCCGGACTAGTGCCGCCAAAGATACGCAGTATTTT. Together with reference TRBV5-4 and TRBJ2-3, the CDR3 gives the full variable domain: ETGVTQSPTHLIKTRGQQVTLRCSSQSGHNTVSWYQQALGQGPQFIFQYYREEENGRGNFPPRFSGLQFPNYSSELNVNALELDDSALYLCASSRTSAAKDTQYFGPGTRLTVL.

The chain has TRBV21-1 and TRBJ2-2; TRBD1 is taken as the D call from the table, unchecked against the DNA. TRBV21-1 is an annotated pseudogene. The CDR3 is 17 amino acids. The CDR3 bases are TGTGCCAGCAGCAAACTGACCGGGACAACGAACACCGGGGAGCTGTTTTTT. Amino acid sequence: CASSKLTGTTNTGELFF.

The V call is TRBV6-5, the J call TRBJ2-1; TRBD2 matches at 7 bases. This CDR3 is 15 amino acids long. The junction had 5 bases not matched to a gene; V was cut back by 6 bases and J by 0 bases. The germline V gene has CDR1 MNHEY and CDR2 SVGAGI. CDR3 loop: CASSRTSDSYNEQFF. DNA of the CDR3: TGTGCCAGCAGCCGCACTAGCGACTCCTACAATGAGCAGTTCTTC.

The CDR3: CASTNQGADTQYF. DNA of the CDR3: TGTGCCAGTACAAACCAGGGGGCAGATACGCAGTATTTT. The chain couples TRBV19 to TRBJ2-3; 7 bases align to TRBD1. The CDR3 covers 13 residues. V shed 7 bases and J 4 bases; nucleotides not matched to a gene: 5. Germline values: CDR1 LNHDA, CDR2 SQIVND (reference sequence).

This chain uses TRBV4-1 with TRBJ2-1; 8 bases map to TRBD1. This CDR3 region has 15 residues. Looked up from germline, CDR1 is MGHRA and CDR2 is YSYEKL. After removal of 0 bases from V and 9 bases from J, the junction contained 7 bases not matched to a gene. The CDR3 sequence is CASSQDMDRAGEQFF. DNA for the CDR3: TGCGCCAGCAGCCAAGATATGGACAGGGCGGGTGAGCAGTTCTTC.

V and J are TRBV5-1 and TRBJ2-5; D possibly corresponds to TRBD2 (5 bases). V was clipped by 0 bases and J by 4 bases, with 16 bases between them. CDR1 is SGHRS and CDR2 is YFSETQ in the germline V gene. This CDR3 is 16 amino acids long. CDR3 residues: CASSLDVGFEGETQYF. Here the CDR3 DNA reads TGCGCCAGCAGCTTGGACGTCGGGTTTGAGGGAGAGACCCAGTACTTC.

The chain combines TRBV7-8 with TRBJ2-7, with 14 bases lining up with TRBD2. V dropped 5 bases and J dropped 3; count of bases not matched to a gene: 6. The germline V gene encodes CDR1 SGHVS and CDR2 FQNEAQ. This CDR3 region has 16 residues. CDR3 nucleotide sequence: TGTGCCAGCAGCCCCGCCGGGACTAGCGGGGGCTACGAGCAGTACTTC. Amino acid sequence: CASSPAGTSGGYEQYF.